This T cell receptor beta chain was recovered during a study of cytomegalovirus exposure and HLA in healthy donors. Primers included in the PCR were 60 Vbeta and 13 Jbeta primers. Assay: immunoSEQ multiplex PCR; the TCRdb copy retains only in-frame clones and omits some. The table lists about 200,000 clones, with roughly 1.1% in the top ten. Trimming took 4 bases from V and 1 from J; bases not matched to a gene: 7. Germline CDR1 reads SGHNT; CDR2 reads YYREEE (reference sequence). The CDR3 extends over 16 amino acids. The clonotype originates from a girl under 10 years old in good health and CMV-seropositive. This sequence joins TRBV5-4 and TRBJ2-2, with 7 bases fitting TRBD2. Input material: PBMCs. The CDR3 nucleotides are TGTGCCAGCAGCCTCAGGACTAGGGGGAACACCGGGGAGCTGTTTTTT. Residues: CASSLRTRGNTGELFF.